The 30 T cell receptor beta chains below were found in one sample sequenced in a study of cytomegalovirus exposure and HLA in healthy donors. PCR employed 60 Vbeta and 13 Jbeta primers. Profiling relied on immunoSEQ multiplex PCR, and the TCRdb table lists in-frame clones only, not all of them. This table holds 100,000 to 150,000 clones, roughly 70% found once. The sample consisted of PBMCs. The origin of the receptors is a woman aged 50 to 65 in good health and CMV-seropositive.

This clone was counted only a few times. The gene calls are TRBV5-1 and TRBJ2-7; D call uncertain. V was trimmed by 0 bases and J by 5 bases, leaving 15 bases between them. The V gene's germline CDR1 is SGHRS and CDR2 YFSETQ. The CDR3 is 15 residues long. CDR3 sequence: CASSLARLQADEQYF. The CDR3, as DNA: TGCGCCAGCAGCTTGGCACGCCTTCAGGCCGACGAGCAGTACTTC.

V and J are TRBV19 and TRBJ1-2, with D maybe TRBD1 (5 bases). Trimming pared 8 bases from V and 4 bases from J, leaving 14 bases between. The CDR3 has 13 residues. The V gene's germline CDR1 is LNHDA and CDR2 SQIVND (reference sequence). The CDR3 is CASDKLGGYGYTF. CDR3 nucleotides: TGTGCCAGTGACAAATTGGGGGGCTATGGCTACACCTTC.

This sequence joins TRBV4-1 and TRBJ2-7, with 8 bases aligning to TRBD1. V was clipped by 1 base and J by 2 bases; unmatched bases: 4. This CDR3 comprises 15 residues. CDR1 is MGHRA and CDR2 is YSYEKL in the germline V gene. The CDR3 here is CASSQVGTGPYEQYF. CDR3 in DNA: TGCGCCAGCAGCCAAGTTGGGACAGGTCCCTACGAGCAGTACTTC.

The chain recombines TRBV6-1 with TRBJ1-4; 7 bases are shared with TRBD1. Germline-derived CDR1 and CDR2 are MNHNS and SASEGT. CDR3 length equals 16 residues. V lost 0 bases to trimming and J lost 3 bases; unmatched junction nucleotides: 4. DNA for the CDR3: TGTGCCAGCAGTGAAGCGTGGGGACAGTCTAATGAAAAACTGTTTTTT. It is translated as CASSEAWGQSNEKLFF.

V gene TRBV10-2 combines with J gene TRBJ1-6; TRBD1 matches 7 bases. The CDR3 has 15 residues. Trimming cost V 4 bases and J 9 bases; bases outside gene matches: 9. Germline CDR1 is WSHSY and CDR2 is SAAADI. The CDR3 DNA is TGCGCCAGCAGTGTACTACAGGGGACCGGTTCACCCCTCCACTTT. Its protein is CASSVLQGTGSPLHF.

In this sample, this clone turned up once. The chain links TRBV9 to TRBJ2-1; TRBD1 is a possible D gene (5 bases). V lost 3 bases and J lost 5, with 12 bases in between. This CDR3 is built from 14 residues. In germline, CDR1 is SGDLS, CDR2 YYNGEE. This chain's CDR3 is CASSEGVGDNEQFF. Written as DNA, the CDR3 is TGTGCCAGCAGCGAAGGTGTAGGGGACAATGAGCAGTTCTTC.

The chain is built from TRBV5-4 and TRBJ2-1; TRBD2 is a possible D gene (6 bases). The germline V gene encodes CDR1 SGHNT and CDR2 YYREEE (reference sequence). The ends were cut back, 0 bases at V and 7 bases at J, with 14 bases in the middle. The CDR3 has 15 amino acids. The CDR3 bases are TGTGCCAGCAGCTTGGCGGTCATGGGGGGAAATGAGCAGTTCTTC. This encodes CASSLAVMGGNEQFF.

The chain uses TRBV4-3 and TRBJ1-2; no clear D. CDR3 length equals 15 residues. V was shortened by 1 base and J by 0 bases, with 9 bases between the two germline ends. Germline CDR1 LGHNA, CDR2 YSLEER. The CDR3 region is CASSQARLANYGYTF. The CDR3 coding sequence is TGCGCCAGCAGCCAAGCACGGTTAGCTAACTATGGCTACACCTTC.

This clone has just one count. The rearrangement joins TRBV29-1 to TRBJ2-1; the D gene is possibly TRBD2 (5 bases). V was shortened by 3 bases and J by 9 bases, with 9 bases between the two germline ends. CDR1 SQVTM and CDR2 ANQGSEA come from the germline V gene. The length of the CDR3 is 11 residues. The CDR3 sequence is CSVERTAEQFF. In DNA, the CDR3 is TGCAGCGTTGAGAGGACTGCTGAGCAGTTCTTC.

This clone was seen once. This rearrangement joins TRBV4-2 to TRBJ2-7, with TRBD1 identical over 7 bases. V was clipped by 4 bases and J by 4 bases; unmatched bases: 16. CDR1 LGHNA and CDR2 YNFKEQ come from the germline V gene. This CDR3 is built from 17 residues. CDR3 sequence (DNA): TGTGCCAGCAGCCTAACCTCAGGTCCGGGACAGTCATACGAGCAGTACTTC. It encodes CASSLTSGPGQSYEQYF.

The chain joins TRBV4-3 to TRBJ1-4, with D maybe TRBD1 (6 bases). The germline V and J ends were trimmed by 0 bases and 7 bases, with 18 bases remaining between them. Looked up from germline, CDR1 is LGHNA and CDR2 is YSLEER. CDR3 length equals 17 residues. The CDR3 loop is CASSQESRGRGGEKLFF. CDR3 nucleotides: TGCGCCAGCAGCCAAGAGAGCCGGGGTCGAGGGGGTGAAAAACTGTTTTTT.

This clone was seen just once. Other DNA sequences from this sample encode an identical CDR3 as well. The V call is TRBV5-5, the J call TRBJ1-5, with D unclear. Trimming removed 0 bases at V and 2 bases at J, with 6 bases between. Germline V gene data show CDR1 as SGHKS and CDR2 as YYEKEE (reference sequence). CDR3 length equals 14 residues. CDR3 region: CASSLGGGNQPQHF. The CDR3 coding sequence is TGTGCCAGCAGCTTGGGAGGCGGCAATCAGCCCCAGCATTTT.

This chain uses TRBV7-2 with TRBJ1-2; D remains unclear. In germline, CDR1 is SGHTA, CDR2 FQGNSA. The V gene lost 5 bases and the J gene lost 5 bases, with 9 bases spanning the gap. CDR3 size: 12 residues. For the CDR3, the DNA is TGTGCCAGCAGCAGCCAGGATTATGGCTACACCTTC. This sequence encodes CASSSQDYGYTF.

The V and J genes are TRBV7-9 and TRBJ2-3, with 9 bases that match TRBD2. Looked up from germline, CDR1 is SEHNR and CDR2 is FQNEAQ (reference sequence). There are 15 residues in the CDR3. V lost 5 bases, J lost 2 bases, and 5 bases stayed unmatched. This CDR3 reads CASSTQREVTDTQYF. In DNA, the CDR3 is TGTGCCAGCAGCACCCAGCGGGAGGTCACAGATACGCAGTATTTT. The variable domain in full, with the rest retrieved from reference TRBV7-9 and TRBJ2-3, is DTGVSQNPRHKITKRGQNVTFRCDPISEHNRLYWYRQTLGQGPEFLTYFQNEAQLEKSRLLSDRFSAERPKGSFSTLEIQRTEQGDSAMYLCASSTQREVTDTQYFGPGTRLTVL.

The chain joins TRBV5-1 to TRBJ2-1, with TRBD2 matching over 8 bases. The CDR3 length is 15 residues. Germline lookup yields CDR1 SGHRS and CDR2 YFSETQ. The junction had 5 bases not matched to a gene; V was cut back by 0 bases and J by 6 bases. The CDR3 DNA follows: TGCGCCAGCAGCTTGGCAGCGGGAGTAGGCAATGAGCAGTTCTTC. It encodes CASSLAAGVGNEQFF.

This sequence joins TRBV7-8 and TRBJ1-5; D uncertain. Trimming took off 5 bases at V and 0 bases at J, with 14 bases between the two ends. Germline V gene sequence: CDR1 SGHVS, CDR2 FQNEAQ. The CDR3 is made up of 16 amino acids. Here the CDR3 reads CASSPRQDYSNQPQHF. DNA of the CDR3: TGTGCCAGCAGCCCGCGACAAGACTATAGCAATCAGCCCCAGCATTTT.

V is TRBV29-1 and J is TRBJ1-1; 9 bases map to TRBD1. Germline loops: CDR1 SQVTM, CDR2 ANQGSEA. The CDR3 covers 12 residues. Trimming took 6 bases from V and 8 from J; bases not matched to a gene: 7. The CDR3 nucleotides are TGCAGCGTCGGTGGACAGGGGAAGGAAGCTTTCTTT. Its protein product is CSVGGQGKEAFF.

Concerning this clone itself: This CDR3 fails to terminate in the conserved phenylalanine or tryptophan, so it likely reflects a read error. The chain carries TRBV27 and TRBJ1-1; possibly TRBD1 for D (5 bases). Germline lookup yields CDR1 MNHEY and CDR2 SMNVEV (reference sequence). The CDR3 runs 13 residues. Trimming pared 10 bases from V and 3 bases from J, leaving 15 bases between. The chain's CDR3 is CANKREGHTEAFV. Written as DNA, the CDR3 is TGTGCCAACAAGAGGGAGGGGCACACTGAAGCTTTCGTT.

The chain links TRBV5-6 to TRBJ2-5; TRBD2 matches at 10 bases. Gene TRBJ2-7 matches the end of the DNA better, so the J call may be wrong. Germline lookup yields CDR1 SGHDT and CDR2 YYEEEE. The CDR3 is 16 amino acids. The CDR3 DNA is TGTGCCAGCAGCTTGAGCGCTAGCGGGAGTCCCCACGAGCAGTACTTC. It is translated as CASSLSASGSPHEQYF.

The rearrangement links TRBV14 to TRBJ1-1; 9 bases map to TRBD1. V lost 4 bases and J lost 0; bases outside the gene matches: 6. The CDR3 is made up of 16 amino acids. The germline gives CDR1 SGHDN, CDR2 FVKESK. The chain's CDR3 is CASSPDRGNMNTEAFF. The CDR3 nucleotides are TGTGCCAGCAGCCCCGACAGGGGGAATATGAACACTGAAGCTTTCTTT. Looking up the rest from reference TRBV14 and TRBJ1-1 gives the full variable domain: EAGVTQFPSHSVIEKGQTVTLRCDPISGHDNLYWYRRVMGKEIKFLLHFVKESKQDESGMPNNRFLAERTGGTYSTLKVQPAELEDSGVYFCASSPDRGNMNTEAFFGQGTRLTVV.

V usage is TRBV14 and J usage is TRBJ2-2; D not certain. Per the germline V gene, CDR1 is SGHDN and CDR2 is FVKESK. Trimming left V 2 bases short and J 6 bases short, with 7 bases between. CDR3 size: 13 residues. The CDR3 here is CASSQQSAGELFF. CDR3 nucleotides: TGTGCCAGCAGCCAACAATCAGCCGGGGAGCTGTTTTTT.

The chain couples TRBV10-2 to TRBJ2-2, with D perhaps TRBD2 (5 bases). Trimming took 1 base from V and 5 from J, leaving 8 bases between them. From germline, CDR1 is WSHSY and CDR2 SAAADI. The CDR3 sequence is 14 residues long. The CDR3, as DNA: TGCGCCAGCAGTGAGTTGCTAGCAACCGGGGAGCTGTTTTTT. Encoded protein: CASSELLATGELFF.

J is TRBJ1-6 and V is TRBV7-2; 9 bases match TRBD1. The CDR3 has 14 amino acids. The V segment lost 6 bases and the J segment 9 bases; nucleotides outside the gene matches: 6. Looked up from germline, CDR1 is SGHTA and CDR2 is FQGNSA. The CDR3 sequence is CASREQGASSPLHF. DNA for the CDR3: TGTGCCAGCAGAGAACAGGGGGCTAGTTCACCCCTCCACTTT. The full variable domain, with the rest looked up from reference TRBV7-2 and TRBJ1-6, is GAGVSQSPSNKVTEKGKDVELRCDPISGHTALYWYRQSLGQGLEFLIYFQGNSAPDKSGLPSDRFSAERTGGSVSTLTIQRTQQEDSAVYLCASREQGASSPLHFGNGTRLTVT.

The CDR3 sequence is CAWSQGGTGYEQYF. CDR3 DNA sequence: TGTGCCTGGAGTCAAGGTGGAACGGGCTACGAGCAGTACTTC. The chain uses TRBV30 and TRBJ2-7; D is unclear. The CDR3 has 14 amino acids. Germline-derived CDR1 and CDR2 are GTSNPN and SVGIG (reference sequence). Between the trimmed V and J ends, which lost 2 bases and 3 bases, there was a span of 14 bases.

The rearrangement uses TRBV21-1 and TRBJ1-4; the table's TRBD1 call for D was not verified on the DNA. TRBV21-1 corresponds to a pseudogene. This CDR3 contains 15 residues. The CDR3 protein is CASSIRDMRHEKLFF. The CDR3, as DNA: TGTGCCAGCAGCATCAGGGACATGCGCCATGAAAAACTGTTTTTT.

Points on this clone: At one of its ends the junction is not consistent with the germline gene, which may arise from a read error. V gene TRBV6-1 combines with J gene TRBJ2-7; possible D gene TRBD2, 6 bases. Germline CDR1 and CDR2: MNHNS and SASEGT. This CDR3 has 12 amino acids. CDR3 DNA: TGTGCCAGCAGCGAAGTAGCGGACCAGCAGTACTTC. It specifies CASSEVADQQYF.

The chain uses TRBV19 and TRBJ1-1; weak D call: TRBD1 (5 bases). CDR1 and CDR2 from the germline V gene are LNHDA and SQIVND (reference sequence). This CDR3 has 14 amino acids. V lost 5 bases to trimming and J lost 4 bases, with 14 bases between them. The CDR3 bases are TGTGCCAGTAGTGTGCCGGGACTGAGCACTGAAGCTTTCTTT. Protein sequence: CASSVPGLSTEAFF.

This clone was detected only a few times. V usage is TRBV5-1 and J usage is TRBJ2-5; no firm D call. Deletions cut 0 bases from V and 1 base from J, with 13 bases between. From germline, CDR1 is SGHRS and CDR2 YFSETQ. CDR3 length equals 16 residues. The CDR3 region is CASSLEPLEPQETQYF. CDR3 in DNA: TGCGCCAGCAGCTTGGAGCCGCTAGAACCCCAAGAGACCCAGTACTTC.

This clone was recorded a few times. The rearrangement links TRBV28 to TRBJ2-3; possibly TRBD2 for D (6 bases). The V end lost 3 bases, the J end lost 3 bases, and 10 bases lay between the germline ends. The CDR3 has 14 residues. Per the germline V gene, CDR1 is MDHEN and CDR2 is SYDVKM. The CDR3 spells CASSFVAGTDTQYF. Here the CDR3 DNA reads TGTGCCAGCAGTTTTGTGGCGGGGACAGATACGCAGTATTTT.

V and J are TRBV5-6 and TRBJ2-7; TRBD2 agrees at 13 bases. V shed 4 bases, J shed 7 bases, and the junction held 17 bases outside the gene matches. Germline V CDR1 and CDR2: SGHDT, YYEEEE. This CDR3 comprises 18 residues. CDR3 residues: CASSEGRTSGSLLREQYF. The DNA for the CDR3 is TGTGCCAGCAGCGAGGGGCGGACTAGCGGGAGCCTATTGCGGGAGCAGTACTTC.